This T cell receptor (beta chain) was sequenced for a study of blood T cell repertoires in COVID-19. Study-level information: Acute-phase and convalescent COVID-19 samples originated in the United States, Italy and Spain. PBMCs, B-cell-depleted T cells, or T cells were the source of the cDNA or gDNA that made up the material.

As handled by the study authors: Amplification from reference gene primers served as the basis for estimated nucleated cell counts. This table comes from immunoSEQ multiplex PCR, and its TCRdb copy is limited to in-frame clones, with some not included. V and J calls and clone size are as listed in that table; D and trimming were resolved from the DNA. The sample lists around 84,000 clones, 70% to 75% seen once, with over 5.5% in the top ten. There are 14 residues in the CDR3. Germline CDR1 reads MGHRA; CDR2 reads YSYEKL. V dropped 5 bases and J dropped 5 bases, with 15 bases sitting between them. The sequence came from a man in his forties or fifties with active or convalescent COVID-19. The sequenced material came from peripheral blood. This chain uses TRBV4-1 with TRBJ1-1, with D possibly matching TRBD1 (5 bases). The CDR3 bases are TGCGCCAGCAGCGGAGCTTTAAGGGGAACTGAAGCTTTCTTT. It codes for CASSGALRGTEAFF.